This T cell receptor beta chain was identified during a study of blood T cell repertoires in COVID-19. Per the original methods: Reference gene primer amplification gave nucleated cell count estimates. Assay used: immunoSEQ multiplex PCR; TCRdb lists only in-frame clones, some missing. V, J and clone size are taken as reported in that table, and D and trimming were inferred from the DNA itself. The sample gives around 270,000 clones, roughly 88% of which show up once; over 2.5% is in the top ten. V was pared by 1 base and J by 0 bases, with 21 bases between. The germline gives CDR1 LGHNA, CDR2 YSLEER. The CDR3 has 20 residues. Membership in each cohort depended on participant-reported clinical history.

The source material was PBMCs or T cells enriched from blood (not recorded which). This clonotype originated in a middle-aged woman who had been exposed to COVID-19. The rearrangement joins TRBV4-3 to TRBJ1-4; tentative D call: TRBD1 (6 bases). The DNA for the CDR3 is TGCGCCAGCAGCCAAGGGAGAGGAACAGGGACCTCCGCAACTAATGAAAAACTGTTTTTT. This translates into CASSQGRGTGTSATNEKLFF.